Listed below are T cell receptor beta chains from one sample, sequenced in a study of shared clonotypes between healthy human individuals. Produced via immunoSEQ multiplex PCR; TCRdb's table is partial and in-frame only. The sample contains about 2 million clones, around 95% of which appear only once. The sequenced sample was naive CD4+ T cells sorted from blood. The source of these receptors is a man aged 18 to 30 in good health. The CDR3 runs from the conserved cysteine through the conserved F or W. Fields, in order: D gene, J gene, V gene, clone size, CDR3 protein, CDR3 DNA. A D gene is named only where the DNA matches it firmly. Not every row has a clone size; where given, it reads once, few, many or a size class.

>.|TRBJ2-7|TRBV19|.
CASSNPGQIYEQYF
TGTGCCAGTAGTAACCCCGGACAGATCTACGAGCAGTACTTC
>TRBD1|TRBJ1-4|TRBV25-1|.
CASSPSQGAGEKLFF
TGTGCCAGCAGTCCCTCACAGGGGGCCGGCGAAAAACTGTTTTTT
>.|TRBJ2-5|TRBV10-3|once
CAISAGDRETQYF
TGTGCCATCAGTGCGGGGGACCGGGAGACCCAGTACTTC
>.|TRBJ2-7|TRBV15|.
CATSGANSYEQYF
TGTGCCACCAGCGGCGCAAACTCCTACGAGCAGTACTTC
>.|TRBJ1-1|TRBV28|.
CASSLASTPAEAFF
TGTGCCAGCAGTTTAGCTTCCACTCCGGCTGAAGCTTTCTTT
>.|TRBJ2-7|TRBV20-1|.
CSASLDYEQYF
TGCAGTGCTAGTCTAGACTACGAGCAGTACTTC
>.|TRBJ2-3|TRBV7-9|.
CASSYSRVGTDTQYF
TGTGCCAGCAGTTACTCCCGGGTGGGCACAGATACGCAGTATTTT
>.|TRBJ2-2|TRBV5-1|once
CASGQLNTGELFF
TGCGCCAGCGGACAACTAAACACCGGGGAGCTGTTTTTT
>.|TRBJ2-5|TRBV27|.
CASSASGGTQYF
TGTGCCAGCAGTGCTTCCGGGGGGACCCAGTACTTC
>TRBD2|TRBJ2-7|TRBV7-2|.
CASSHGTSGGAYEQYF
TGTGCCAGCAGCCATGGGACTAGCGGGGGGGCCTACGAGCAGTACTTC
>.|TRBJ1-2|TRBV7-2|.
CASSLSQGLGYGYTF
TGTGCTAGCAGCTTGTCGCAGGGACTGGGGTATGGCTACACCTTC
>.|TRBJ2-1|TRBV7-9|few
CASSLAGSSYNEQFF
TGTGCCAGCAGCTTAGCGGGGAGCTCCTACAATGAGCAGTTCTTC
>.|TRBJ1-1|TRBV29-1|.
CSVVNDNTEAFF
TGCAGCGTTGTTAACGATAACACTGAAGCTTTCTTT
>.|TRBJ2-4|TRBV25-1|.
CASSAASAKNIQYF
TGTGCCAGCAGCGCGGCGTCGGCCAAAAACATTCAGTACTTC
>.|TRBJ2-6|TRBV28|.
CASSSPSSGANVLTF
TGTGCCAGCAGTTCACCAAGCTCTGGGGCCAACGTCCTGACTTTC
>.|TRBJ1-1|TRBV6-1|.
CASSEPGLGNTEAFF
TGTGCCAGCAGTGAACCCGGACTCGGGAACACTGAAGCTTTCTTT
>.|TRBJ1-6|TRBV6-5|.
CASSSTGAYNSPLHF
TGTGCCAGCAGTTCGACAGGAGCCTATAATTCACCCCTCCACTTT
>TRBD1|TRBJ1-6|TRBV6-4|.
CASSESGGGGSPLHF
TGTGCCAGCAGTGAGTCAGGAGGGGGCGGTTCACCCCTCCACTTT
>.|TRBJ1-2|TRBV9|.
CASSVGVANYGYTF
TGTGCCAGCAGCGTAGGGGTAGCTAACTATGGCTACACCTTC
>.|TRBJ1-4|TRBV27|.
CASALGTINEKLFF
TGTGCCAGCGCCTTGGGAACAATCAATGAAAAACTGTTTTTT
>.|TRBJ2-1|TRBV13|.
CASSLESGRPGAEQFF
TGTGCCAGCAGCTTAGAGAGCGGGCGGCCAGGGGCTGAGCAGTTCTTC
>.|TRBJ1-4|TRBV21-1|.
CASSGQSGDSTNEKLFF
TGTGCCAGCTCTGGTCAGTCCGGAGATTCAACTAATGAAAAACTGTTTTTT
>.|TRBJ1-1|TRBV19|.
CASSNGVTNTEAFF
TGTGCCAGTAGTAATGGGGTAACGAACACTGAAGCTTTCTTT
>TRBD2|TRBJ2-3|TRBV29-1|.
CSVEGVSGRTDTQYF
TGCAGCGTTGAAGGCGTTAGCGGGAGGACAGATACGCAGTATTTT
>.|TRBJ1-1|TRBV18|.
CASSPSGGRSNTEAFF
TGTGCCAGCTCACCATCTGGAGGCAGATCGAACACTGAAGCTTTCTTT